A single sample gave rise to the 8 T cell receptor beta chains below, sequenced in a study of blood T cell repertoires in COVID-19. Repertoires were generated with immunoSEQ multiplex PCR, while TCRdb's copy carries only in-frame clones and drops some. The table records about 150,000 clones, 80% to 90% of them present only once. Specimen: peripheral blood. The receptor source for this set is a man between 18 and 29 years old with COVID-19, enrolled during active disease.

V is TRBV28 and J is TRBJ2-7, with TRBD2 matching 7 bases. The CDR3 covers 18 residues. In germline, CDR1 is MDHEN, CDR2 SYDVKM. J gave up 0 bases and V 5 bases, and 16 bases lay outside the gene matches. CDR3 sequence reads: CASSPSGIFSTNSYEQYF. DNA of the CDR3: TGTGCCAGCAGTCCCAGCGGGATTTTTTCGACTAACTCCTACGAGCAGTACTTC.

This clone is a singleton in its sample. CDR3 in DNA: TGCGCCAGCAGCTTGAGGCGGGCGAACACTGAAGCTTTCTTT. Translating it yields CASSLRRANTEAFF. The chain has TRBV5-1 and TRBJ1-1; D not certain. There are 14 residues in the CDR3. The V end lost 1 base, the J end lost 1 base, and 8 bases lay between the germline ends. Germline V lookup: CDR1 SGHRS, CDR2 YFSETQ.

This clone was counted a single time. V usage is TRBV7-9 and J usage is TRBJ2-4; 10 nucleotides line up with TRBD2. V was pared by 1 base and J by 3 bases, with 3 bases of the junction left unmatched. Germline V lookup: CDR1 SEHNR, CDR2 FQNEAQ (reference sequence). The length of the CDR3 is 16 residues. The CDR3 sequence: CASSLGLAGVKNIQYF. The CDR3 nucleotides read TGTGCCAGCAGCTTAGGCCTAGCGGGAGTCAAAAACATTCAGTACTTC.

The J gene is TRBJ1-3, the V gene TRBV15; D gene ambiguous. The CDR3 length is 15 residues. Germline V gene lookup returns CDR1 LNHNV and CDR2 YYDKDF (reference sequence). Between the trimmed V and J ends, which lost 5 bases and 0 bases, there was a span of 11 bases. CDR3 bases: TGTGCCACCAGCCGCACGTCTAGCTCTGGAAACACCATATATTTT. This encodes CATSRTSSSGNTIYF.

CDR3 residues: CASSPNPGTISTEAFF. CDR3 DNA sequence: TGCGCCAGCAGCCCCAACCCCGGGACAATCAGCACTGAAGCTTTCTTT. The rearrangement joins TRBV5-1 to TRBJ1-1; D possibly corresponds to TRBD1 (6 bases). The CDR3 has 16 residues. Trimming stripped 4 bases from V and 4 bases from J, with 20 bases between. Germline V gene data show CDR1 as SGHRS and CDR2 as YFSETQ.

The V call is TRBV7-9, the J call TRBJ2-7; the D gene is possibly TRBD2 (5 bases). The CDR3 loop spans 14 amino acids. CDR1 is SEHNR and CDR2 is FQNEAQ in the germline V gene (reference sequence). V lost 4 bases to trimming and J lost 3 bases, with 13 bases between them. CDR3: CASSSPRGSYEQYF. The DNA of the CDR3 is TGTGCCAGCAGCTCCCCCCGTGGGAGCTACGAGCAGTACTTC.

The J gene is TRBJ1-2, the V gene TRBV28, with TRBD1 matching over 7 bases. V shed 5 bases, J shed 7 bases, and the junction held 13 bases outside the gene matches. The CDR3 is made up of 15 amino acids. Germline-derived CDR1 and CDR2 are MDHEN and SYDVKM. CDR3 region: CASSPRTGEWSGYTF. CDR3 coding DNA: TGTGCCAGCAGTCCCCGGACAGGAGAGTGGTCTGGCTACACCTTC.

The genes are TRBV4-3 and TRBJ1-4; D is unresolved. The germline V and J ends were trimmed by 0 bases and 5 bases, with 7 bases remaining between them. The CDR3 sequence is 14 residues long. CDR1 LGHNA and CDR2 YSLEER come from the germline V gene. The CDR3 loop reads CASSQEGSNEKLFF. DNA of the CDR3: TGCGCCAGCAGCCAAGAAGGGAGCAATGAAAAACTGTTTTTT.